This paragraph reports one TCR beta chain. As yet, its antigen is unknown. The record originates from a study of cytomegalovirus exposure and HLA in healthy donors. Study-wide points: A prior analysis recorded that most TCR beta V segments were productive about 87% or about 30% of the time.

Germline CDR1 and CDR2: SGHDN and FVKESK. Trimming pared 0 bases from V and 1 base from J, leaving 6 bases between. This CDR3 spans 14 amino acids. It was with 60 Vbeta and 13 Jbeta primers that the PCR ran. Profiled with immunoSEQ multiplex PCR; TCRdb holds only in-frame clones, not every one. The repertoire holds tens of thousands of clones, with just under 80% as singletons. The V and J genes are TRBV14 and TRBJ2-5; D is uncertain. Sequenced: PBMCs. This TCR derives from a male donor in good health and CMV-seropositive. CDR3 sequence reads: CASSQESSQETQYF. CDR3 nucleotides: TGTGCCAGCAGCCAAGAATCTAGCCAAGAGACCCAGTACTTC.